The rows below give T cell receptor beta chains drawn from one sample of a study of blood T cell repertoires in COVID-19. The repertoire was sequenced with immunoSEQ multiplex PCR; TCRdb's copy has only in-frame clones and lacks some. The sample shows approximately 300,000 clones, 85% to 90% of them seen only once. The specimen was PBMCs or T cells enriched from blood (not recorded which). The source is a woman in her late teens or twenties who had recovered from COVID-19. Both conserved end residues are part of each CDR3. The D gene is left open where the match is weak. Expanded clones are given a class, and other clones once, few, many or no size at all.

J,size,V,D,DNA,CDR3
TRBJ2-2,.,TRBV28,TRBD2,TGTGCCAGCAGTTTGTCAAACCAGCGGGGAGGAGCGGTCAACACCGGGGAGCTGTTTTTT,CASSLSNQRGGAVNTGELFF
TRBJ2-5,.,TRBV19,TRBD1,TGTGCCAGTAGTATTAGATCTTTGGGACAGGGGGCTATGGAGACCCAGTACTTC,CASSIRSLGQGAMETQYF
TRBJ2-2,.,TRBV5-1,.,TGCGCCAGCAGCTTGTTATCCGGGGGGAACACCGGGGAGCTGTTTTTT,CASSLLSGGNTGELFF
TRBJ1-6,.,TRBV27,.,TGTGCCAGCAGTCCCGGGACTGGGGGTTCACCCCTCCACTTT,CASSPGTGGSPLHF
TRBJ2-7,.,TRBV7-2,.,TGTGCCAGCAGCCCCGGGGAAATCGGAAACGAGCAGTACTTC,CASSPGEIGNEQYF
TRBJ1-1,.,TRBV3-1/TRBV3-2,.,TGTGCCAGCAGCCACCCCCACGGGCAGGGCAACACTGAAGCTTTCTTT,CASSHPHGQGNTEAFF
TRBJ1-1,.,TRBV6-5,.,TGTGCCAGCAGTTACAGGTGGGCAGGAACTGAAGCTTTCTTT,CASSYRWAGTEAFF
TRBJ2-7,.,TRBV30,.,TGTGCCTGGAGCTCCGGGACAGCGGGCTCCTACGAGCAGTACTTC,CAWSSGTAGSYEQYF
TRBJ1-1,.,TRBV6-4,.,TGTGCCAGCAGTGATCGTAGGAACACTGAAGCTTTCTTT,CASSDRRNTEAFF
TRBJ2-1,.,TRBV2,.,TGTGCCAGCAGTCCCGGACAGATTAACTCCTACAATGAGCAGTTCTTC,CASSPGQINSYNEQFF
TRBJ2-3,.,TRBV6-5,TRBD2,TGTGCCAGCAGTTACGGGGCGGGGGGGCCGACAGATACGCAGTATTTT,CASSYGAGGPTDTQYF
TRBJ2-1,.,TRBV30,TRBD2,TGTGCCTGGAGCGGAGGGGCTAGCGGGAGTTACAATGAGCAGTTCTTC,CAWSGGASGSYNEQFF
TRBJ2-7,few,TRBV4-1,.,TGCGCCAGCAGCCTTGAGCGGCCCGACCGTGTTTTTTACGAGCAGTACTTC,CASSLERPDRVFYEQYF
TRBJ2-5,.,TRBV6-5,.,TGTGCCGCGTCGGAAACGGGAGCAGAGACCCAGTACTTC,CAASETGAETQYF
TRBJ2-1,.,TRBV30,TRBD2,TGTGCCTGGAGTTTAGCGGGGGGTGACAATGAGCAGTTCTTC,CAWSLAGGDNEQFF
TRBJ1-2,.,TRBV7-2,.,TGTGCCAGCAGCCTACAGGGAGGGGATGGCTACACCTTC,CASSLQGGDGYTF
TRBJ2-5,once,TRBV6-1,.,TGTGCCAGCAGTGAAACGGCAGGGGTCCACTTC,CASSETAGVHF
TRBJ1-2,.,TRBV28,.,TGTGCCAGCAGTTTGGGATTTCAGGGTGTGTATGGCTACACCTTC,CASSLGFQGVYGYTF
TRBJ1-5,.,TRBV24-1,TRBD1,TGTGCCACCAGTGCACGGGACAGCGGAGGCAATCAGCCCCAGCATTTT,CATSARDSGGNQPQHF
TRBJ2-1,few,TRBV24-1,.,TGTGCCACCAGTGATTTGGGGCAGGGAATAGGCAATGAGCAGTTCTTC,CATSDLGQGIGNEQFF
TRBJ1-6,.,TRBV3-1/TRBV3-2,.,TGTGCCAGCGCGAACAGTTATAATTCACCCCTCCACTTT,CASANSYNSPLHF
TRBJ1-3,.,TRBV28,TRBD1,TGTGCCAGCAGAGTTGAGGGGGCGTCGGGAGGAAACACCATATATTTT,CASRVEGASGGNTIYF
TRBJ1-1,.,TRBV24-1,.,TGTGCCACCAGTGGGTTAGACACTGAAGCTTTCTTT,CATSGLDTEAFF
TRBJ1-2,.,TRBV14,.,TGTGCCAGCAGCCAAGACCAGGGGCTGAATGGCTACACCTTC,CASSQDQGLNGYTF
TRBJ2-1,.,TRBV7-7,TRBD1,TGTGCTAGCAGCTCCCGCTGGACAGGGCCTAATGAGCAGTTCTTC,CASSSRWTGPNEQFF
TRBJ2-7,once,TRBV6-1,.,TGTGCCAGCAGTGATACGGAGGGAAAGCGCTACGAGCAGTACTTC,CASSDTEGKRYEQYF
TRBJ2-7,few,TRBV2,TRBD1,TGTGCCAGCAGTCCCGGGACAGCTACTTTCGAGCAGTACTTC,CASSPGTATFEQYF
TRBJ1-2,many,TRBV27,.,TGTGCCAGCAGTTTAGCGAGGAGAAACTATGGCTACACCTTC,CASSLARRNYGYTF
TRBJ2-6,.,TRBV25-1,.,TGTGCCAGCAGTGGCGGGCGGACGGGCTCTGGGGCCAACGTCCTGACTTTC,CASSGGRTGSGANVLTF
TRBJ1-2,.,TRBV10-3,TRBD1,TGTGCCATCAGCCCAAAACAGGGGAACTATGGCTACACCTTC,CAISPKQGNYGYTF
TRBJ2-7,few,TRBV6-4,.,TGTGCCAGCAACTCGACAGTCTCCTACGAGCAGTACTTC,CASNSTVSYEQYF
TRBJ2-5,.,TRBV7-8,.,TGTGCCAGCAGCCGTGGACAGCAAGAGACCCAGTACTTC,CASSRGQQETQYF
TRBJ1-2,.,TRBV18,TRBD1,TGTGCCAGCTCCACGTCGACAGGGCGTAACTATGGCTACACCTTC,CASSTSTGRNYGYTF
TRBJ2-7,.,TRBV28,.,TGTGCCAGCATCACTACCAGGGCAGGGCCATACGAGCAGTACTTC,CASITTRAGPYEQYF
TRBJ1-1,.,TRBV29-1,.,TGCAGCGCCCGAGGACAGCCTGAACAAGCTTTCTTT,CSARGQPEQAFF
TRBJ1-4,.,TRBV6-4,TRBD1,TGTGCCAGCAGGGCCCAGGGGGCAACTAATGAAAAACTGTTTTTT,CASRAQGATNEKLFF
TRBJ1-2,.,TRBV15,TRBD1,TGTGCCACCAGCGTAACATTCGGGACAGGGGGTTTAGGAGGCTACACCTTC,CATSVTFGTGGLGGYTF
TRBJ2-7,.,TRBV28,.,TGTGCCAGCAGTTGGGCCAGTATCTCCTCCTACGAGCAGTACTTC,CASSWASISSYEQYF
TRBJ2-5,.,TRBV7-3,TRBD1,TGTGCCAGCAGCCGTACGGGACAGGGAGAGACCCAGTACTTC,CASSRTGQGETQYF
TRBJ1-2,.,TRBV15,.,TGTGCCACCTGGGACATGAACTATGGCTACACCTTC,CATWDMNYGYTF
TRBJ1-2,.,TRBV6-6,.,TGTGCCAGCAGTTCGGGAGGCTACACCTTC,CASSSGGYTF
TRBJ2-1,.,TRBV4-2,TRBD2,TGTGCCAGCAGCCAACCTAGCGGGAGGGCTTACAATGAGCAGTTCTTC,CASSQPSGRAYNEQFF
TRBJ2-6,.,TRBV25-1,.,TGTGCCAGCAGTTTGGCAGGCCCTGGGGCCAACGTCCTGACTTTC,CASSLAGPGANVLTF
TRBJ2-3,.,TRBV10-1,.,TGCGCCAGCAGTGGCGGGACAGGCACAGATACGCAGTATTTT,CASSGGTGTDTQYF
TRBJ1-1,.,TRBV4-1,.,TGCGCCAGCAGCCAGAGGTCCGGGTACACTGAAGCTTTCTTT,CASSQRSGYTEAFF
TRBJ2-7,.,TRBV27,TRBD1,TGTGCCAGCAGGAGACAGGGGGAAATCTACGAGCAGTACTTC,CASRRQGEIYEQYF
TRBJ1-4,.,TRBV28,.,TGTGCCAGCAGCGTTCTTGAAAAACTGTTTTTT,CASSVLEKLFF
TRBJ1-1,.,TRBV6-5,.,TGTGCCAGCAGTTACGAGTCAGGGCAAGAGAACACTGAAGCTTTCTTT,CASSYESGQENTEAFF
TRBJ1-2,few,TRBV11-2,TRBD1,TGTGCCAGCAGCATAGGACAGGGGGCCGGCTACACCTTC,CASSIGQGAGYTF
TRBJ1-1,.,TRBV9,.,TGTGCCAGCAGCGTAGATGGGGCGAAGGCTGAAGCTTTCTTT,CASSVDGAKAEAFF
TRBJ2-7,once,TRBV5-6,.,TGTGCCAGCAGCTTGGAACAGGGATGGAACGAGCAGTACTTC,CASSLEQGWNEQYF
TRBJ2-5,.,TRBV13,.,TGTGCCAGCAGCTTAGGCCAAAGGGGGACCCAGTACTTC,CASSLGQRGTQYF
TRBJ1-3,.,TRBV21-1,.,TGTGCCAGCGACGGGGGTGGATCTGGAAACACCATATATTTT,CASDGGGSGNTIYF
TRBJ1-2,.,TRBV19,.,TGTGCCAGTAGTCCCAATTACAGCTTATCTAACTATGGCTACACCTTC,CASSPNYSLSNYGYTF
TRBJ1-3,.,TRBV5-6,.,TGTGCCAGCAGCTTGCCCGGACTGAGCTCTGGAAACACCATATATTTT,CASSLPGLSSGNTIYF
TRBJ2-7,.,TRBV7-9,TRBD2,TGTGCCAGCAGCTTAGAACGGGACCTTGGAGCGGGAGTCCCCTACGAGCAGTACTTC,CASSLERDLGAGVPYEQYF
TRBJ1-1,once,TRBV5-5,TRBD1,TGTGCCAGCAGTTATAATACAGGGGTTACTGAAGCTTTCTTT,CASSYNTGVTEAFF
TRBJ1-1,.,TRBV6-1,.,TGTGCCAGCAGTGATATCGGCAGGGTCCCTGAAGCTTTCTTT,CASSDIGRVPEAFF
TRBJ2-5,.,TRBV25-1,.,TGTGCCAGCAACAGGAAGTACCAAGAGACCCAGTACTTC,CASNRKYQETQYF